The 3 T cell receptor beta chains given below trace back to one sample, sequenced in a study of blood T cell repertoires in COVID-19. TCRdb keeps only in-frame clones here, not all; method: immunoSEQ multiplex PCR. The sample carries approximately 400,000 clones, 88% recorded once. Sequenced input: PBMCs or T cells enriched from blood (not recorded which). Source of these receptors: a woman between 18 and 29 years old who had recovered from COVID-19.

The CDR3 sequence is CASSPGRGGPEAFF. CDR3 nucleotide sequence: TGCGCCAGCAGCCCCGGGAGGGGGGGCCCTGAAGCTTTCTTT. This chain uses TRBV4-3 with TRBJ1-1; D is possibly TRBD1 (6 bases). This CDR3 comprises 14 residues. Trimming left V 4 bases short and J 6 bases short, with 15 bases between. Germline CDR1 LGHNA, CDR2 YSLEER.

This clone was picked up one time. The chain carries TRBV4-2 and TRBJ1-1; D is perhaps TRBD1 (6 bases). Trimming took 0 bases from V and 2 from J, leaving 10 bases between them. Per the germline V gene, CDR1 is LGHNA and CDR2 is YNFKEQ. The CDR3 has 15 residues. Written as DNA, the CDR3 is TGTGCCAGCAGCCAAGATAGGGGGGGAAACACTGAAGCTTTCTTT. Encoded protein: CASSQDRGGNTEAFF.

V and J are TRBV20-1 and TRBJ1-2, with unresolved D. V lost 6 bases to trimming and J lost 5 bases, with 7 bases between them. Germline V gene data show CDR1 as DFQATT and CDR2 as SNEGSKA (reference sequence). The CDR3 length is 10 residues. The CDR3 DNA sequence: TGCAGTGCCCCAACTTATGGCTACACCTTC. This translates into CSAPTYGYTF.